This T cell receptor (beta chain) comes out of a study of blood T cell repertoires in COVID-19. Study in general: The United States, Italy and Spain provided the acute and convalescent COVID-19 samples. T cells, B-cell-depleted T cells, or PBMCs provided the cDNA or gDNA that served as material.

In germline, CDR1 is SGHRS, CDR2 YFSETQ. V lost 4 bases, J lost 3 bases, and 4 bases stayed unmatched. CDR3 length equals 16 residues. Original analysis: Researchers report that nucleated cell counts were estimated from reference gene primer amplification. Only in-frame clones appear in the TCRdb table, and some are missing; sequencing was by immunoSEQ multiplex PCR. V and J calls and clone size are given by that table; D and trimming were obtained from the DNA. The data show under 300,000 clones, 82% seen once. This clonotype originated in a woman aged 80 or over with active or convalescent COVID-19. V gene TRBV5-1 combines with J gene TRBJ1-6, with 10 bases lining up with TRBD1. Sequenced sample: peripheral blood. CDR3 sequence: CASSGGTGDYNSPLHF. In DNA form, the CDR3 reads TGCGCCAGCAGCGGGGGGACAGGGGACTATAATTCACCCCTCCACTTT.